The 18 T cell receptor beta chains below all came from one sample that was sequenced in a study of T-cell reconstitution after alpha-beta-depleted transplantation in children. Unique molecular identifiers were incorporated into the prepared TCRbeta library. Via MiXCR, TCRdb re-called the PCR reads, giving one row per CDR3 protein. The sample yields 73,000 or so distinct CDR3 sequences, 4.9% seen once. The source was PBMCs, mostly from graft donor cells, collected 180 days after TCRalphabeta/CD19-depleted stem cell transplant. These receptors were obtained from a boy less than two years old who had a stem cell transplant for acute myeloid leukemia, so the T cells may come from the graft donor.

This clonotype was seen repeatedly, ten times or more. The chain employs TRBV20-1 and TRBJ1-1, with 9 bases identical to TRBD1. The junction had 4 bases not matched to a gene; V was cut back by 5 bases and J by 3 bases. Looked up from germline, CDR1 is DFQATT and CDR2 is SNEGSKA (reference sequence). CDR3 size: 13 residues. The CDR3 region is CSADRDRDTEAFF. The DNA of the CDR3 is TGCAGTGCTGACCGGGACAGGGACACTGAAGCTTTCTTT.

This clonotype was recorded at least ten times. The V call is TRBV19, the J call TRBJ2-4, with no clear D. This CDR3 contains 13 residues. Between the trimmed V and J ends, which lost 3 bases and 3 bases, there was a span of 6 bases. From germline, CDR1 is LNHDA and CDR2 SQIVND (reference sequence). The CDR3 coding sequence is TGTGCCAGTAGTATCAACAGCAAAAACATTCAGTACTTC. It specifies CASSINSKNIQYF.

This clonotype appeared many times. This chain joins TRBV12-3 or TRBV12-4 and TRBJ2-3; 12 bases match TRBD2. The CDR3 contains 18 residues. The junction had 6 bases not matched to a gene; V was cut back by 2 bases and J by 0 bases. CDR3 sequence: CASSLLRLAGDSTDTQYF. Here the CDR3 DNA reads TGTGCCAGCAGTTTACTCCGACTAGCGGGGGATAGCACAGATACGCAGTATTTT.

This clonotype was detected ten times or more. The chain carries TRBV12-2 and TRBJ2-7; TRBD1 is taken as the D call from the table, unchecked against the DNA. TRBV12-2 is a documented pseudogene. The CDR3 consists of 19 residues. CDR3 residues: CASRLVGTGLKGVAYEQYV. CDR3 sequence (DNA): TGTGCAAGTCGCTTAGTGGGGACAGGGTTGAAAGGGGTCGCCTACGAGCAGTACGTC.

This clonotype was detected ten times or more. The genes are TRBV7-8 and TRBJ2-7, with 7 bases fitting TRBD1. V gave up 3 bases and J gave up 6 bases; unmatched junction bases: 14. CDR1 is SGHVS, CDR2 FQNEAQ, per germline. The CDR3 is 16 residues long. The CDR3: CASSLDERGLVGEQYV. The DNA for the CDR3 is TGTGCCAGCAGCTTGGATGAAAGGGGGCTTGTGGGCGAGCAGTACGTC.

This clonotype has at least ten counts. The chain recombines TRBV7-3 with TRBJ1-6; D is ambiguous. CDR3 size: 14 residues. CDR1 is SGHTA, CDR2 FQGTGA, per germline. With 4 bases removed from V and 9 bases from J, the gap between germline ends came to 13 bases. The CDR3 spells CASSSGEGSSPLHF. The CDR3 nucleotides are TGTGCCAGCAGCTCCGGAGAGGGAAGTTCACCCCTCCACTTT.

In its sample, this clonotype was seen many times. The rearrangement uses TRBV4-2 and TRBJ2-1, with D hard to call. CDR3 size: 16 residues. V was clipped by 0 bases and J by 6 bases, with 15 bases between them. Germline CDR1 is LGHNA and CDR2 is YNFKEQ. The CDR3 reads CASSQDGQITFNEQFF. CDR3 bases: TGTGCCAGCAGCCAAGATGGGCAGATAACCTTCAATGAGCAGTTCTTC.

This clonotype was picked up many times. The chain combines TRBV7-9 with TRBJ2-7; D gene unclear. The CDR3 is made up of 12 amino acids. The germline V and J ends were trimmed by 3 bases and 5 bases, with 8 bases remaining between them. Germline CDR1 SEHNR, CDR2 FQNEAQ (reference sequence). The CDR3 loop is CASSLRKNEQYF. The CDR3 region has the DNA TGTGCCAGCAGCTTGCGTAAAAACGAGCAGTACTTC.

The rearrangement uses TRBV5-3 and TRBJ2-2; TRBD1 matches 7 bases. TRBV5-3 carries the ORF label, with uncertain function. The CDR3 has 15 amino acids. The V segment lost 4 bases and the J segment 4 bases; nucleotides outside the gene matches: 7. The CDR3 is CARSLRTGPTGELFF. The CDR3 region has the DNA TGTGCCAGAAGCCTACGGACAGGCCCCACCGGGGAGCTGTTTTTT.

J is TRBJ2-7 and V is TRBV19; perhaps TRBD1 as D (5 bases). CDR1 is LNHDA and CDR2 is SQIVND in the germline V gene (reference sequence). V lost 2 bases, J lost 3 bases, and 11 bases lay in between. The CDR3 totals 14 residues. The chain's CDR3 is CASSITGINYEQYF. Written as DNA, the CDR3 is TGTGCCAGTAGTATAACAGGTATAAACTACGAGCAGTACTTC.

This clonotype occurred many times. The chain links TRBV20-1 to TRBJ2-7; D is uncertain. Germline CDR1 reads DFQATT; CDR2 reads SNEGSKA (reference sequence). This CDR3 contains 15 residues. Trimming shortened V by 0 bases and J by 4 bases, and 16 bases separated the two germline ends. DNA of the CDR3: TGCAGTGCTAGAGATGGGCGCCGAGCGCGGTACGAGCAGTACTTC. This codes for CSARDGRRARYEQYF.

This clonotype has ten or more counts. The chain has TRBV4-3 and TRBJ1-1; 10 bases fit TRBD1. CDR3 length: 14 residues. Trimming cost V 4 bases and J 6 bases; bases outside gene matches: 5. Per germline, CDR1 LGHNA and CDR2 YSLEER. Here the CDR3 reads CASSLTGGRAEAFF. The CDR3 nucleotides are TGCGCCAGCAGCCTGACAGGGGGCCGGGCTGAAGCTTTCTTT.

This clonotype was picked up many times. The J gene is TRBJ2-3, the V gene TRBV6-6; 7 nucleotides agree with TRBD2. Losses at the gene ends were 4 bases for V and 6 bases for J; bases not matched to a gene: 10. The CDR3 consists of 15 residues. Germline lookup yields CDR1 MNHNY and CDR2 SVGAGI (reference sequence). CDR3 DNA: TGTGCCAGCAGTTCCCCGGGAGGAGAGACGGATACGCAGTATTTT. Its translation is CASSSPGGETDTQYF.

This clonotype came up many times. CDR3 residues: CASSPGQGWDTQYF. CDR3 nucleotides: TGTGCCAGCAGCCCCGGACAGGGGTGGGATACGCAGTATTTT. V gene TRBV7-3 combines with J gene TRBJ2-3; 9 bases match TRBD1. V shed 5 bases, J shed 6 bases, and the junction held 6 bases outside the gene matches. This CDR3 comprises 14 residues. Germline-derived CDR1 and CDR2 are SGHTA and FQGTGA.

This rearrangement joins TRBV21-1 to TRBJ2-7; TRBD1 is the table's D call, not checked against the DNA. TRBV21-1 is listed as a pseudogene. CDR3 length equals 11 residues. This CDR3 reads CASSGHDEQYF. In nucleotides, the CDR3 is TGTGCCAGCAGCGGACACGACGAGCAGTACTTC.

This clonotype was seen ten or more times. The CDR3 DNA reads as TGTGCCAGCAGTTTATCGGCTAGCGGGGGGGTCAATGAGCAGTTCTTC. It specifies CASSLSASGGVNEQFF. The V gene is TRBV27, the J gene TRBJ2-1; 12 bases map to TRBD2. The CDR3 loop spans 16 amino acids. CDR1 is MNHEY, CDR2 SMNVEV, per germline (reference sequence). Trimming at V came to 0 bases and at J to 6 bases, leaving 3 bases not matched to a gene.

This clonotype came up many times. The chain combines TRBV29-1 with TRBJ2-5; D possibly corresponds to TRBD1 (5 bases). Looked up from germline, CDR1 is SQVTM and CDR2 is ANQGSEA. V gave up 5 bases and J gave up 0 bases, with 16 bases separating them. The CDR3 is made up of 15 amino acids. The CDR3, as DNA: TGCAGCGTTCCCCCCTCAGGGCTTAACCAAGAGACCCAGTACTTC. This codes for CSVPPSGLNQETQYF. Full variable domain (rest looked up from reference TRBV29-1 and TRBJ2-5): SAVISQKPSRDICQRGTSLTIQCQVDSQVTMMFWYRQQPGQSLTLIATANQGSEATYESGFVIDKFPISRPNLTFSTLTVSNMSPEDSSIYLCSVPPSGLNQETQYFGPGTRLLVL.

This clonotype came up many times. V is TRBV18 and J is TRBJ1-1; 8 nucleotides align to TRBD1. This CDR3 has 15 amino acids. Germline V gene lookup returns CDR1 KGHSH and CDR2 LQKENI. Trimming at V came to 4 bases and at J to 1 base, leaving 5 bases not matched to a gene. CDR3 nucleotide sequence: TGTGCCAGCTCACGGGGAGACAGGGGGAACACTGAAGCTTTCTTT. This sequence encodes CASSRGDRGNTEAFF.